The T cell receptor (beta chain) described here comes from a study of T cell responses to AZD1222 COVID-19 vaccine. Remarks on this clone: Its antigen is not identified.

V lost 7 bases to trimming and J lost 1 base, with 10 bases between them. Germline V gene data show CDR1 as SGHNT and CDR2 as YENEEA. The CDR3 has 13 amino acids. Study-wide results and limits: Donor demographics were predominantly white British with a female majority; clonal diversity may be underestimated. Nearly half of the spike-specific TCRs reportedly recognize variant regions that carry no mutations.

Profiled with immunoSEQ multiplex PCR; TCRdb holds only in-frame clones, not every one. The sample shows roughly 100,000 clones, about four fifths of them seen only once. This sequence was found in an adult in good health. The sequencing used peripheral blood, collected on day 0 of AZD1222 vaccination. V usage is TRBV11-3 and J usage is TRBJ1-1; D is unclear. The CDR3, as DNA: TGTGCCAGCATCCGTGGGGAGAACACTGAAGCTTTCTTT. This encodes CASIRGENTEAFF.